This T cell receptor (beta chain) was found in a study of T cells in Graves' hyperthyroidism and ophthalmopathy (dated by TCRdb to about 2019). For the wider study: Peripheral blood samples were taken at the time of initial diagnosis, prior to any treatment. To identify distinguishing TCR V-J signatures, a discovery cohort of around 100 patients was used, comprising roughly 45 with Graves' ophthalmopathy and around 57 with stable Graves' hyperthyroidism. An independent validation cohort of some 18 hyperthyroidism patients and 17 patients who later progressed to ophthalmopathy tested prospective prediction of ophthalmopathy. For training and testing, the 80 to 100 patients in the discovery cohort were randomly divided in a 7:3 ratio. The study also compared thyroid tissue and blood T-cell repertoires from about six Graves' hyperthyroidism patients. After sampling, hyperthyroidism patients received methimazole starting at 30 mg daily, and ophthalmopathy patients received high-dose intravenous methylprednisolone. According to the paper, TCR Vbeta CDR3 sequencing was carried out on some 140 peripheral blood samples, which came from 40 to 45 ophthalmopathy, around 74 hyperthyroidism and about 17 progressor patients. Results the study describes overall, beyond this receptor: Most expanded thyroid clonotypes (frequency above 0.001) were also found in blood, which suggests that blood repertoires may mirror thyroid immune responses. Ophthalmopathy was separated from stable hyperthyroidism by a 13 V-J signature model, with approximately 89% sensitivity and roughly 81% specificity obtained in cross-validation and 80%/75% obtained in testing. During validation, the model predicted progression to ophthalmopathy a median of about 6.5 months ahead of onset, with around 65% sensitivity and less than 85% specificity. Sample size was not statistically predetermined, and investigators were not blinded to group allocation.

Ophthalmopathy patients had moderately to severely active disease, Clinical Activity Score of at least 3, NOSPECS grade of at least 4, and duration under 3 months. Exclusion was applied to patients with uncontrolled infections, other autoimmune diseases, pregnancy or lactation. Diagnoses relied on clinical symptoms, serum thyroxine and TRAb, thyroid ultrasound and orbital computed tomography. Ficoll-Paque density gradient centrifugation was used to isolate PBMCs from about 10 ml of fresh peripheral blood. Total RNA was extracted using Trizol reagent, and RNA quality was assessed on an Agilent 2100 Bioanalyzer. Comments on this clonotype: Its antigen specificity is not known. Nothing much larger sits one base from this clone, and base qualities are not available.

The TCR beta CDR3 regions were amplified from the RNA transcripts. A first-round RT-PCR of the TCR CDR3 used the HTBI primer set with the Qiagen OneStep RT-PCR kit. Libraries were constructed in a second round of multiplex PCR, after which size selection and purification were carried out. Paired-end sequencing of the libraries was performed with 100 bp reads on an Illumina HiSeq2000. Processing in the source paper ran as follows. SOAPnuke was used to process the raw data, throwing out any read that contained adapters or uncalled bases, had a mean Phred below 15, or lacked an exact constant-primer or identifier match. High-quality paired reads were merged with COPE v1.2.5, and unique nucleotide sequences were defined as clonotypes. Clonotypes were aligned to IMGT TRBV, TRBD and TRBJ reference segments using MiTCR v1.1. The analysis was restricted to V-J combinations with a frequency above 0.0001, which together covered over 99% of the repertoires. A TCS score was defined as the ratio of F50 (clonal expansion) to E x V (chaos), with BLOSUM62-based TCRdist applied between CDR3 peptides within each V-J. Welch's t-statistics and random forest reduced roughly 530 V-J features to 13, which were used in a naive Bayes classifier (R e1071). Clones were called with MiXCR by TCRdb after fastp trimmed the public reads at Q25, and only in-frame beta chains were retained. Rows merge per CDR3 protein into single entries with the most common DNA and genes. Here the V and J calls rest on TCRdb's processing, not on the authors' analysis. Counted in this sample were around 370,000 distinct CDR3 sequences; roughly 20% of them appeared once. 35% to 50% of the sample is in the top ten clones.

Including cysteine and phenylalanine, the CDR3 has 15 amino acids. The kept DNA is CDR3 alone, 45 bases in frame from the first base. Trimmed from V: 1 base; trimmed from J: 2 bases; junction bases lacking a gene match: 8. Sequences SQVTM (CDR1) and ANQGSEA (CDR2) are obtained from the germline V gene. The V and J segments used are TRBV29-1 and TRBJ2-7; TRBD1 aligns with 7 central bases. The material sequenced was blood. The TCR was taken from a man younger than 30 with Graves' ophthalmopathy. The CDR3 protein is CSVEGERDSTYEQYF. The nucleotides read TGCAGCGTTGAAGGGGAACGGGACAGTACCTACGAGCAGTACTTC.